This record covers a single T cell receptor beta chain. It has no known antigen specificity. The record has no base qualities; no much larger clone is one base away. This specimen belongs to a study of blood T cells in healthy people across ages (dated by TCRdb to the mid-2010s). General notes on the study: In model experiments, roughly one uniquely barcoded TCR beta cDNA molecule per two T cells was captured by template switching. Two additional independent replicas of 1 million unique cDNA reads from the same blood draw were analyzed for two donors (one aged 18 to 29 and one aged 80 or older). The donors were divided into four age groups: young (average around 16 years), middle-aged (around 41), aged (about 61) and long-lived (roughly 82). To track age-related changes in TCR beta repertoire diversity, the study relied on deep sequencing normalized with unique cDNA molecular identifiers. To avoid experimental bias, donors of different ages were distributed randomly across sequencing lanes. General findings and caveats noted by the study authors: Because donor CMV infection status was unknown, age-related changes in expanded clonotypes were potentially confounded. The percentage of naive T cells measured by flow cytometry correlated strongly with observed TCR beta diversity. The long-lived group showed more naive CD4+ T cells, fewer expanded clones and increased TCR diversity than the aged group, suggesting age selection. Because profiling used bulk unsorted PBMCs, naive and antigen-experienced compartments could not be compared conclusively. Estimates of total diversity from one million sequenced T cells were regarded as lower bounds and underestimates. Observed TCR beta diversity per million T cells fell roughly linearly with age, and a significant reduction was already apparent by age around 44.

The roughly 39 donors, aged 6 to 90 years, were systemically healthy Caucasian individuals from Russia. Each donor gave about 9.8 milliliters of peripheral blood, drawn into EDTA-treated Vacutainer tubes. Ficoll-Paque density-gradient centrifugation was used to isolate PBMCs, with at least 6 million per sample. Trizol reagent was used to extract total RNA from PBMCs, with at least 6 micrograms per sample. Naive CD45RAhigh/CD27high T cell percentages were measured by flow cytometry on a PBMC aliquot from every donor. The library came from 5' RACE. The run used an Illumina HiSeq 2500. A second PCR of about 7 to 12 cycles was run with a J-beta primer mix and a sample-barcoded 5' primer. Each TCR beta cDNA molecule received a unique molecular identifier from a template-switch 5' adaptor carrying 12 random nucleotides. At least 3 million CDR3-containing paired-end reads were obtained from each sample. First-strand cDNA synthesis was performed from all RNA using the Mint cDNA synthesis kit, with priming by a TRBC-specific oligonucleotide. Following uracil-DNA glycosylase treatment, all cDNA underwent a first 18-cycle PCR with the universal primers M1SS and BC2_uni_R. The study's processing was this. Each sample was normalized by randomly selecting 1 million high-quality reads, each carrying a distinct molecular identifier. Instead of being binned into consensus sequences, reads that shared molecular identifiers were thrown out. MiTCR, set to a Q25 quality threshold and the strictest error-elimination algorithm, was used for CDR3 identification, clonotype clustering and error correction. A nonparametric unseen species model using Euler transformation provided a lower-bound estimate of total TCR beta diversity. TCRdb cleaned the public reads at Q25 with fastp, built clones with MiXCR and kept in-frame beta chains. Merged by CDR3 protein, the rows form single entries marked with the most common genes and DNA. TCRdb, not the original authors, processed these V and J calls. This sample has 650,000 to 700,000 distinct CDR3 sequences in its table, and about 34% of those were observed once. The biggest ten clones account for 15% of the sample.

Per the germline V gene (reference sequence), DFQATT is the CDR1 and SNEGSKA is the CDR2. The V end loses 0 bases and the J end loses 4 bases, and a stretch of 14 bases separates them. Spanning cysteine to phenylalanine, the CDR3 consists of 15 amino acids. Only the CDR3 DNA is retained, 45 bases long and in frame from the first base. The chain links TRBV20-1 with TRBJ2-3; no confident D gene assignment can be made. This sequence originates from a woman older than 75 in good health. Donor details come from another sample of the same person, matched by shared clones. Sequenced material: blood. DNA sequence: TGCAGTGCTAGAGATCCAGCCCGAGAGGCAGATACGCAGTATTTT. Its translation is CSARDPAREADTQYF.